This T cell receptor (beta chain) was sequenced for a study of OX40 agonist ivuxolimab in advanced cancers. Data came from immunoSEQ multiplex PCR; TCRdb stores just in-frame clones and leaves some out. This sample has some 90,000 clones, with 87% found just once. Trimming stripped 3 bases from V and 5 bases from J, with 8 bases between. The germline gives CDR1 SGHTA, CDR2 FQGNSA. The CDR3 runs to 13 residues. General study results and limits: Clonal expansion by week 6 occurred in CD4+ and CD8+ blood T cells (at 0.1 to 3.0 mg/kg).

As concerns this clone: The target antigen is unknown.

The sequence was collected from an adult with an advanced solid tumor such as melanoma, head and neck, liver or kidney cancer. The chain uses TRBV7-2 and TRBJ1-5; possible D gene TRBD1, 5 bases. Sequenced material: CD4+ or CD8+ T cells sorted from blood, taken in a trial of the OX40 agonist ivuxolimab. CDR3 amino acids: CASSFVGDQPQHF. CDR3 nucleotide sequence: TGTGCCAGCAGCTTCGTAGGGGATCAGCCCCAGCATTTT.